The 17 T cell receptor beta chains listed next were all sequenced from one sample in a study of cytomegalovirus exposure and HLA in healthy donors. PCR used 60 Vbeta primers and 13 Jbeta primers. The assay was immunoSEQ multiplex PCR, and TCRdb's table has in-frame clones only and misses some. This table has about 120,000 clones, around 64% appearing once. Sample: PBMCs. The receptor set was obtained from a man aged 25-40 years in good health and CMV-seropositive.

The rearrangement uses TRBV27 and TRBJ2-5; 9 nucleotides align to TRBD2. CDR3 length: 16 amino acids. Germline CDR1 reads MNHEY; CDR2 reads SMNVEV (reference sequence). The J segment lost 0 bases and the V segment lost 3 bases, leaving 5 bases of the junction unmatched. CDR3 loop: CASSFRSGRYQETQYF. CDR3 in DNA: TGTGCCAGCAGTTTTAGAAGCGGGAGGTACCAAGAGACCCAGTACTTC.

The chain is built from TRBV7-2 and TRBJ2-3, with D tentatively TRBD2 (6 bases). The CDR3 totals 14 residues. Trimming removed 1 base from V and 12 bases from J, with 17 bases in between. Germline-derived CDR1 and CDR2 are SGHTA and FQGNSA. CDR3 sequence: CASSLGPGVQVQYF. The CDR3 DNA follows: TGTGCCAGCAGCTTAGGCCCGGGGGTCCAGGTTCAGTATTTT.

The genes are TRBV23-1 and TRBJ2-7, with D possibly being TRBD2 (7 bases). TRBV23-1 is an ORF for which the function is uncertain. The V gene lost 0 bases and the J gene lost 2 bases, with 23 bases spanning the gap. The CDR3 sequence is 19 residues long. In DNA, the CDR3 is TGCGCCAGCAGTCAATCTGCGGGGGCCTATGACCTATTTACCTACGAGCAGTACGTC. Its translation: CASSQSAGAYDLFTYEQYV.

The chain joins TRBV7-3 to TRBJ2-5, with TRBD2 matching over 8 bases. V gave up 0 bases and J gave up 3 bases; unmatched junction bases: 6. The CDR3 contains 16 residues. Germline assignment: CDR1 SGHTA and CDR2 FQGTGA. The CDR3 here is CASSLTPKAGEETQYF. The CDR3 region has the DNA TGTGCCAGCAGCTTAACGCCTAAAGCGGGAGAAGAGACCCAGTACTTC.

The rearrangement uses TRBV10-3 and TRBJ2-1, with 7 bases that match TRBD1. The junction had 4 bases not matched to a gene; V was cut back by 2 bases and J by 0 bases. The CDR3 length is 16 residues. Germline-derived CDR1 and CDR2 are ENHRY and SYGVKD. The CDR3 region is CAISELQGPSYNEQFF. CDR3 sequence (DNA): TGTGCCATCAGTGAGCTACAGGGGCCCTCCTACAATGAGCAGTTCTTC.

The chain uses TRBV5-6 and TRBJ1-1; a possible D gene is TRBD1 (5 bases). This CDR3 has 15 amino acids. V lost 0 bases and J lost 4, with 13 bases in between. The germline CDR1 and CDR2 sequences are SGHDT and YYEEEE. In nucleotides, the CDR3 is TGTGCCAGCAGCTTGGGGGCAGGGATGGGCACTGAAGCTTTCTTT. This gives the protein CASSLGAGMGTEAFF. Full variable domain (missing parts from reference TRBV5-6 and TRBJ1-1): DAGVTQSPTHLIKTRGQQVTLRCSPKSGHDTVSWYQQALGQGPQFIFQYYEEEERQRGNFPDRFSGHQFPNYSSELNVNALLLGDSALYLCASSLGAGMGTEAFFGQGTRLTVV.

The chain employs TRBV27 and TRBJ1-2; no firm D call. Deletions cut 3 bases from V and 0 bases from J, with 8 bases between. Germline V CDR1 and CDR2: MNHEY, SMNVEV (reference sequence). CDR3 length: 14 residues. The CDR3 is CASSFDAANYGYTF. The DNA for the CDR3 is TGTGCCAGCAGTTTTGATGCGGCTAACTATGGCTACACCTTC.

A single count supports this clone. CDR3 region: CASSLKGRGQNEKLFF. For the CDR3, the DNA is TGTGCCAGCAGCTTAAAAGGCAGGGGGCAGAATGAAAAACTGTTTTTT. The chain links TRBV11-2 to TRBJ1-4; 8 bases fit TRBD1. Germline V CDR1 and CDR2: SGHAT, FQNNGV. V shed 2 bases, J shed 5 bases, and the junction held 7 bases outside the gene matches. This CDR3 is built from 16 residues. Variable domain in full (rest from reference TRBV11-2 and TRBJ1-4): EAGVAQSPRYKIIEKRQSVAFWCNPISGHATLYWYQQILGQGPKLLIQFQNNGVVDDSQLPKDRFSAERLKGVDSTLKIQPAKLEDSAVYLCASSLKGRGQNEKLFFGSGTQLSVL.

This chain links TRBV28 with TRBJ2-7, with a possible D match to TRBD2 (6 bases). Germline CDR1 is MDHEN and CDR2 is SYDVKM. The CDR3 is 16 residues long. V lost 8 bases, J lost 3 bases, and 23 bases lay in between. The CDR3 DNA is TGTGCCAGCGTCGGAGCAGAGGGTGGGGACTTCTACGAGCAGTACTTC. Its protein product is CASVGAEGGDFYEQYF.

The J gene is TRBJ1-1, the V gene TRBV9; TRBD1 matches 7 bases. The V segment lost 3 bases and the J segment 6 bases; nucleotides outside the gene matches: 11. Germline V CDR1 and CDR2: SGDLS, YYNGEE. This CDR3 comprises 15 residues. The CDR3 nucleotides read TGTGCCAGCAGCGGGGGACAGCCCCTTAACGCTGAAGCTTTCTTT. Protein product: CASSGGQPLNAEAFF.

The chain carries TRBV21-1 and TRBJ2-1; the table names TRBD1, a call not compared with the DNA. TRBV21-1 is designated a pseudogene. This CDR3 comprises 13 residues. The CDR3 nucleotides are TGTGCCAGCAGAAAAGAGCAGGGTTTCGAGCAGTTCTTC. Protein: CASRKEQGFEQFF.

V usage is TRBV7-2 and J usage is TRBJ2-5; TRBD2 matches 10 bases. Germline V gene lookup returns CDR1 SGHTA and CDR2 FQGNSA. This CDR3 comprises 15 residues. V gave up 3 bases and J gave up 3 bases; unmatched junction bases: 4. In DNA, the CDR3 is TGTGCCAGCAGCTTCTTAGCGGGGGGCGAAGAGACCCAGTACTTC. Its translation is CASSFLAGGEETQYF.

This clone was seen a handful of times. This chain connects TRBV4-1 to TRBJ1-2, with 8 nucleotides matching TRBD1. CDR3 length: 13 residues. With V trimmed by 4 bases and J by 10 bases, 8 bases remained unmatched. Germline V gene data show CDR1 as MGHRA and CDR2 as YSYEKL. The CDR3 spells CASSLRDRSFYTF. CDR3 DNA sequence: TGCGCCAGCAGCCTCAGGGACAGGTCCTTCTACACCTTC.

This chain connects TRBV2 to TRBJ2-3; D not resolved. Germline V gene sequence: CDR1 SNHLY, CDR2 FYNNEI. V was shortened by 2 bases and J by 5 bases, with 8 bases between the two germline ends. The CDR3 is made up of 13 amino acids. CDR3 DNA: TGTGCCAGCAGTGAATTGTCGGGAGATACGCAGTATTTT. Amino acids: CASSELSGDTQYF.

This chain connects TRBV7-9 to TRBJ1-2; D unresolved. The ends were cut back, 3 bases at V and 8 bases at J, with 10 bases in the middle. The CDR3 has 12 residues. In germline, CDR1 is SEHNR, CDR2 FQNEAQ (reference sequence). In DNA form, the CDR3 reads TGTGCCAGCAGCTTCGGGGAGGGCGGCTACACCTTC. It translates to CASSFGEGGYTF.

This clone was counted only a few times. The rearrangement uses TRBV4-3 and TRBJ2-3; 13 bases map to TRBD2. The junction had 5 bases not matched to a gene; V was cut back by 2 bases and J by 6 bases. CDR1 and CDR2 (germline): LGHNA, YSLEER. This CDR3 has 16 amino acids. CDR3 amino acids: CASSQLGTSGMDTQYF. The CDR3 nucleotides are TGCGCCAGCAGCCAATTGGGGACTAGCGGGATGGATACGCAGTATTTT.

The chain links TRBV14 to TRBJ2-5, with 9 bases matching TRBD2. With V trimmed by 0 bases and J by 4 bases, 3 bases remained unmatched. The CDR3 sequence is 15 residues long. The germline V gene has CDR1 SGHDN and CDR2 FVKESK. This CDR3 reads CASSQDLAGTETQYF. The CDR3 nucleotides read TGTGCCAGCAGCCAAGATCTAGCGGGAACAGAGACCCAGTACTTC.